This TCR beta chain comes out of a study of B cell selection in AIRE deficiency. Study observations and caveats: Shared Treg sequences were biased toward short CDR3s with few non-templated nucleotide insertions. Of 3,000 to 4,000 shared Treg TCRbeta sequences, 25% to 40% were healthy-donor-only and over 9% patient-only.

Sorting defined conventional CD4 T cells as CD4+CD127+. Regarding this clone: Its antigen is currently unknown.

TCRdb keeps only in-frame clones here, not all; method: immunoSEQ multiplex PCR. The sample includes about 23,000 clones, 97% of them seen just once. The clonotype comes from a human donor with AIRE deficiency. The source material was conventional CD4+ T cells sorted from PBMCs.

CDR3 amino acids: CASIDRNNEQFF. CDR3 sequence (DNA): TGTGCCAGCATCGACAGGAACAATGAGCAGTTCTTC. This chain connects TRBV7-9 to TRBJ2-1, with TRBD1 as a possible D gene (6 bases). The CDR3 totals 12 residues. The V gene lost 7 bases and the J gene lost 5 bases, with 9 bases spanning the gap. The germline CDR1 and CDR2 sequences are SEHNR and FQNEAQ (reference sequence). The variable domain in full, with the rest retrieved from reference TRBV7-9 and TRBJ2-1, is DTGVSQNPRHKITKRGQNVTFRCDPISEHNRLYWYRQTLGQGPEFLTYFQNEAQLEKSRLLSDRFSAERPKGSFSTLEIQRTEQGDSAMYLCASIDRNNEQFFGPGTRLTVL.